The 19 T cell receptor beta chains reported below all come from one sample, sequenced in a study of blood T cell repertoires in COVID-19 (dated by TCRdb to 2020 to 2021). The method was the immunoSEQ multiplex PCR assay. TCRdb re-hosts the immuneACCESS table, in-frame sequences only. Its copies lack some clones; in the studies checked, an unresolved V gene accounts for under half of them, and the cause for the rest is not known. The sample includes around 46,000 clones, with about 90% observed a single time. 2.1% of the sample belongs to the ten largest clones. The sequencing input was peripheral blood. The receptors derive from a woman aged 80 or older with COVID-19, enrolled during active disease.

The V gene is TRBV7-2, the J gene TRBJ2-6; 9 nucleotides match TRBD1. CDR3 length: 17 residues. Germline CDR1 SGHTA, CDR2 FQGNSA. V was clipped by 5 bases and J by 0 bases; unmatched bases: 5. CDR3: CASSRDRASSGANVLTF. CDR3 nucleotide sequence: TGTGCCAGCAGCCGGGACAGGGCTTCCTCTGGGGCCAACGTCCTGACTTTC.

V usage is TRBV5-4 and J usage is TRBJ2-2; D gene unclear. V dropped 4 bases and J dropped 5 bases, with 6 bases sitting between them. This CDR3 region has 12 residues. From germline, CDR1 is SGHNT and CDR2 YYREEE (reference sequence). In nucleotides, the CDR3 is TGTGCCAGCAGCCAGGATACCGGGGAGCTGTTTTTT. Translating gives CASSQDTGELFF. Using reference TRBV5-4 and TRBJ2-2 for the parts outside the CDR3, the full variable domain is ETGVTQSPTHLIKTRGQQVTLRCSSQSGHNTVSWYQQALGQGPQFIFQYYREEENGRGNFPPRFSGLQFPNYSSELNVNALELDDSALYLCASSQDTGELFFGEGSRLTVL.

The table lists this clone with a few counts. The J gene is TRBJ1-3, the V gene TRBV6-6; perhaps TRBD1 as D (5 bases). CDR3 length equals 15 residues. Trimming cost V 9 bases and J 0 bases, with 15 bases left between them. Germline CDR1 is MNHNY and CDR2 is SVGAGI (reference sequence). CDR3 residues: CASQGGANSGNTIYF. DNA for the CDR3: TGTGCCAGTCAAGGAGGGGCTAACTCTGGAAACACCATATATTTT.

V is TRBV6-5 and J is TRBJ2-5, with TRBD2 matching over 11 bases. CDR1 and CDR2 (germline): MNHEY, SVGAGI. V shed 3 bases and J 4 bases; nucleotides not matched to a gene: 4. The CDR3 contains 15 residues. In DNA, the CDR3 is TGTGCCAGCAGTTATACTAGCGGGAGAACAGAGACCCAGTACTTC. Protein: CASSYTSGRTETQYF.

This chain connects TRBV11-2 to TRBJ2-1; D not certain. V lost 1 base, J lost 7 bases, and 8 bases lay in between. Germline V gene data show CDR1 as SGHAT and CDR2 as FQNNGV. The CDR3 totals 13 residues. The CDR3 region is CASSLAYRNEQFF. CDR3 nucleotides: TGTGCCAGCAGCTTAGCTTATCGGAATGAGCAGTTCTTC.

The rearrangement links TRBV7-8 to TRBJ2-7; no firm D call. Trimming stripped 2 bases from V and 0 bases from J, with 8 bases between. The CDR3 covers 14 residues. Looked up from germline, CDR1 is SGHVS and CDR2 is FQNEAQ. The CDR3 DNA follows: TGTGCCAGCAGCTTACGCGAGGCCTCCTACGAGCAGTACTTC. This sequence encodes CASSLREASYEQYF.

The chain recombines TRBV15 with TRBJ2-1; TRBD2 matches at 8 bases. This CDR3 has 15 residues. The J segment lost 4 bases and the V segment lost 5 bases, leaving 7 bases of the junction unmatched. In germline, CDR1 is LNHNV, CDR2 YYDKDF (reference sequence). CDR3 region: CATSRGGAQYNEQFF. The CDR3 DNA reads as TGTGCCACCAGCCGGGGGGGAGCGCAGTACAATGAGCAGTTCTTC. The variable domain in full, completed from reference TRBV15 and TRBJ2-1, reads DAMVIQNPRYQVTQFGKPVTLSCSQTLNHNVMYWYQQKSSQAPKLLFHYYDKDFNNEADTPDNFQSRRPNTSFCFLDIRSPGLGDTAMYLCATSRGGAQYNEQFFGPGTRLTVL.

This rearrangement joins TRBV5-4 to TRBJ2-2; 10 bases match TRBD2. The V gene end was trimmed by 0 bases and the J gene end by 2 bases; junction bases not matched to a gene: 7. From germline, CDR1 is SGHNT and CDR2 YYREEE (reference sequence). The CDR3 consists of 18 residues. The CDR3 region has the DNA TGTGCCAGCAGCTTGGGAGCGGGGGGGCCGCGTAACACCGGGGAGCTGTTTTTT. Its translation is CASSLGAGGPRNTGELFF.

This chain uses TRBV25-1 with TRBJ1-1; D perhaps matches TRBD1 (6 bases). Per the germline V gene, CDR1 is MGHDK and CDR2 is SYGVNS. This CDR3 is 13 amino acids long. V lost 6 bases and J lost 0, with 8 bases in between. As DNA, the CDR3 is TGTGCCAGCAGAGGACAGTTGAACACTGAAGCTTTCTTT. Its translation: CASRGQLNTEAFF.

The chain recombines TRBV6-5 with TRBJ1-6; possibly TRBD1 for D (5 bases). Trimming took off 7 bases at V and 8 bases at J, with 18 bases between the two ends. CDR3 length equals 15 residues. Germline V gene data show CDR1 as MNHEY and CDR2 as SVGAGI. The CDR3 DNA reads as TGTGCCAGCACGACACGGACAAGTGGATATTCACCCCTCCACTTT. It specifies CASTTRTSGYSPLHF.

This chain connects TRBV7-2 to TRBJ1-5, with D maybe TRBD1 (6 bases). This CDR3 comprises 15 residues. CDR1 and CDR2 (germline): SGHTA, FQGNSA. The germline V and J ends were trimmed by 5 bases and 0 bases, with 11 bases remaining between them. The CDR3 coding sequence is TGTGCCAGCAGCACCACAGGGAATAGCAATCAGCCCCAGCATTTT. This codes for CASSTTGNSNQPQHF.

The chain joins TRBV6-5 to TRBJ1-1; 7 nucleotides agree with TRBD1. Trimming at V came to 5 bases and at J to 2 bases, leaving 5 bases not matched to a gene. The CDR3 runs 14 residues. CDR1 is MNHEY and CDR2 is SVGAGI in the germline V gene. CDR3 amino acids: CASSTDRVNTEAFF. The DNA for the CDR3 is TGTGCCAGCAGTACAGACAGGGTAAACACTGAAGCTTTCTTT.

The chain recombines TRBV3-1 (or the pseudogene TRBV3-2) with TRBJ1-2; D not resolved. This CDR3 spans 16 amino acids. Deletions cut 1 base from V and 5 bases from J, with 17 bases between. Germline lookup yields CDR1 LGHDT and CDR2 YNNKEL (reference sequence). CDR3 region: CASSQALVRGGYGYTF. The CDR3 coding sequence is TGTGCCAGCAGCCAAGCCCTAGTACGGGGAGGGTATGGCTACACCTTC.

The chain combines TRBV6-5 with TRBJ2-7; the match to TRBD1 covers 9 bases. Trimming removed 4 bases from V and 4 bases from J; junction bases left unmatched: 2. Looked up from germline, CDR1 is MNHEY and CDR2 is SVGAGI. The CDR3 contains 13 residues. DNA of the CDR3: TGTGCCAGCAGTTCGGACAGGGGTTACGAGCAGTACTTC. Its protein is CASSSDRGYEQYF.

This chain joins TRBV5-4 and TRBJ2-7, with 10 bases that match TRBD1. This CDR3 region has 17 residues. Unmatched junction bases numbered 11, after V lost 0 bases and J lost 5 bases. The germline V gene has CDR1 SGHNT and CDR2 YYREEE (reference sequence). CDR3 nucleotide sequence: TGTGCCAGCAGCTTGGCCCGGACAGGGGGACTAGGGGACGAGCAGTACTTC. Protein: CASSLARTGGLGDEQYF.

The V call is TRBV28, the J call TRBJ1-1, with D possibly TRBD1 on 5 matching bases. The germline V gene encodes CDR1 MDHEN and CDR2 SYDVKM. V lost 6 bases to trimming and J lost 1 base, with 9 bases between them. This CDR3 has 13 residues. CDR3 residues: CASRRTPNTEAFF. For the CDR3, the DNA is TGTGCCAGCAGACGGACACCGAACACTGAAGCTTTCTTT.

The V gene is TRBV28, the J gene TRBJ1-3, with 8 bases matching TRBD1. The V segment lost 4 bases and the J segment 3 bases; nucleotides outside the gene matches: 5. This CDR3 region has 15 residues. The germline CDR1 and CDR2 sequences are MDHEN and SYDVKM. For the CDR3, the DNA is TGTGCCAGCAGTTCACCTACAGGGGGTGGAAACACCATATATTTT. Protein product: CASSSPTGGGNTIYF.

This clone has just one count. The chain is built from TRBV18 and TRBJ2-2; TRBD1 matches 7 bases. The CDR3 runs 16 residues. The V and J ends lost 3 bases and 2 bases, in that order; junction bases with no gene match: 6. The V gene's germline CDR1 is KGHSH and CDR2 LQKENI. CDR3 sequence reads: CASSPRGQTNTGELFF. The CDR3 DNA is TGTGCCAGCTCACCCAGGGGACAGACAAACACCGGGGAGCTGTTTTTT.

Here the CDR3 reads CASSAGLAGTYNEQFF. The CDR3 coding sequence is TGCGCCAGCAGCGCCGGACTAGCGGGAACCTACAATGAGCAGTTCTTC. V usage is TRBV5-1 and J usage is TRBJ2-1; 12 bases are a match to TRBD2. Germline V gene lookup returns CDR1 SGHRS and CDR2 YFSETQ. The CDR3 has 16 amino acids. V lost 4 bases, J lost 2 bases, and 4 bases stayed unmatched.